This TCR beta chain appears in the sequencing data of a study of cytotoxic CD8 clonotypes in ibrutinib-treated CLL. Repertoires were generated with immunoSEQ multiplex PCR, while TCRdb's copy carries only in-frame clones and drops some. Here the sample spans 150,000 to 250,000 clones, over 55% being singletons. The CDR3 covers 16 residues. V dropped 5 bases and J dropped 5 bases, with 19 bases sitting between them. CDR1 and CDR2 from the germline V gene are MNHNY and SVGAGI (reference sequence). The chain uses TRBV6-6 and TRBJ2-1, with D tentatively TRBD2 (5 bases). Sample: PBMCs, taken after 24 months of ibrutinib treatment. The TCR sequence derives from a human donor with chronic lymphocytic leukemia. CDR3 amino acids: CASSLYPSGSDNEQFF. CDR3 nucleotides: TGTGCCAGCAGTCTGTACCCCAGCGGTTCGGACAATGAGCAGTTCTTC.